Shown below are 10 T cell receptor beta chains from a single sample sequenced in a study of shared clonotypes between healthy human individuals. Clones were sequenced by immunoSEQ multiplex PCR, and TCRdb holds only the in-frame ones, with some missing. The data show about 820,000 clones, around 92% seen once. CD45RO-negative, CCR7-selected cells formed the naive CD8 fraction, which excluded terminally differentiated effector memory CD45RA+ cells. Sequenced: naive CD8+ T cells sorted from blood. These receptors originate from a man aged 25 to 40 in good health.

The chain has TRBV28 and TRBJ2-7; no clear D gene. Germline V gives CDR1 MDHEN, CDR2 SYDVKM. The CDR3 consists of 14 residues. V shed 5 bases and J shed 5 bases, with 16 bases lying between them. The CDR3 DNA reads TGTGCCAGCAGTGCCCTCTCTTTGGGGAACGAGCAGTACTTC. Its protein is CASSALSLGNEQYF.

This chain connects TRBV6-5 to TRBJ1-5; D possibly corresponds to TRBD1 (6 bases). Per germline, CDR1 MNHEY and CDR2 SVGAGI. The CDR3 is made up of 14 amino acids. Trimming stripped 1 base from V and 6 bases from J, with 10 bases between. In nucleotides, the CDR3 is TGTGCCAGCAGTTACTTACAGGGTAGTCAGCCCCAGCATTTT. Translating it yields CASSYLQGSQPQHF.

CDR3 coding DNA: TGTGCCAGCAGCTCAGTGGGAGAGCAGTACTTC. It is translated as CASSSVGEQYF. This chain joins TRBV11-2 and TRBJ2-7; D not certain. V lost 4 bases, J lost 7 bases, and 8 bases lay in between. Germline V gene data show CDR1 as SGHAT and CDR2 as FQNNGV. This CDR3 region has 11 residues.

The chain has TRBV7-9 and TRBJ2-7; tentative D call: TRBD1 (6 bases). Deletions cut 5 bases from V and 5 bases from J, with 13 bases between. Germline CDR1 and CDR2: SEHNR and FQNEAQ (reference sequence). The CDR3 sequence is 13 residues long. The CDR3 region is CASSPTTGDEQYF. Here the CDR3 DNA reads TGTGCCAGCAGCCCCACGACAGGAGACGAGCAGTACTTC.

This clone has only one observation. The CDR3 coding sequence is TGCAGCGCCCTGGACGCCATCTACGAGCAGTACTTC. This codes for CSALDAIYEQYF. The chain recombines TRBV29-1 with TRBJ2-7; D uncertain. Trimming removed 7 bases from V and 3 bases from J, with 13 bases in between. The germline V gene encodes CDR1 SQVTM and CDR2 ANQGSEA. This CDR3 is built from 12 residues.

The chain carries TRBV28 and TRBJ2-7; possible D gene TRBD1, 5 bases. The CDR3 runs to 15 residues. Trimming cost V 6 bases and J 6 bases, with 21 bases left between them. Germline CDR1 and CDR2: MDHEN and SYDVKM. CDR3 bases: TGTGCCAGCAGATATCGGACGGACAACCTTGGCGAGCAGTACTTC. It translates to CASRYRTDNLGEQYF.

As DNA, the CDR3 is TGTGCCAGCAGCTGGGACATCAGGGACAATGAGCAGTTCTTC. This encodes CASSWDIRDNEQFF. The V call is TRBV6-5, the J call TRBJ2-1, with D maybe TRBD1 (6 bases). CDR3 length: 14 residues. Trimming left V 6 bases short and J 5 bases short, with 14 bases between. CDR1 is MNHEY and CDR2 is SVGAGI in the germline V gene.

V gene TRBV9 combines with J gene TRBJ2-3; TRBD2 is a possible D gene (6 bases). The length of the CDR3 is 19 residues. Germline CDR1 and CDR2: SGDLS and YYNGEE. The ends were cut back, 4 bases at V and 0 bases at J, with 24 bases in the middle. CDR3 coding DNA: TGTGCCAGCAGCCTCCCTCGGGAGCTTATTCCTCCTAGCACAGATACGCAGTATTTT. It translates to CASSLPRELIPPSTDTQYF.

The CDR3: CATSRDRGLYEQYF. DNA for the CDR3: TGTGCCACCAGCAGAGATCGGGGGCTCTACGAGCAGTACTTC. The chain joins TRBV15 to TRBJ2-7; D tentatively fits TRBD1 or TRBD2 (6 bases each). This CDR3 spans 14 amino acids. V was clipped by 0 bases and J by 3 bases, with 9 bases between them. The germline gives CDR1 LNHNV, CDR2 YYDKDF (reference sequence).

This clone occurred once. V is TRBV19 and J is TRBJ2-7; 9 bases match TRBD1. Trimming cost V 5 bases and J 5 bases; bases outside gene matches: 13. The germline V gene has CDR1 LNHDA and CDR2 SQIVND (reference sequence). The CDR3 totals 16 residues. Written as DNA, the CDR3 is TGTGCCAGTAGTTGGGTCCGGGACAGGGTGTATCACGAGCAGTACTTC. Residues: CASSWVRDRVYHEQYF.